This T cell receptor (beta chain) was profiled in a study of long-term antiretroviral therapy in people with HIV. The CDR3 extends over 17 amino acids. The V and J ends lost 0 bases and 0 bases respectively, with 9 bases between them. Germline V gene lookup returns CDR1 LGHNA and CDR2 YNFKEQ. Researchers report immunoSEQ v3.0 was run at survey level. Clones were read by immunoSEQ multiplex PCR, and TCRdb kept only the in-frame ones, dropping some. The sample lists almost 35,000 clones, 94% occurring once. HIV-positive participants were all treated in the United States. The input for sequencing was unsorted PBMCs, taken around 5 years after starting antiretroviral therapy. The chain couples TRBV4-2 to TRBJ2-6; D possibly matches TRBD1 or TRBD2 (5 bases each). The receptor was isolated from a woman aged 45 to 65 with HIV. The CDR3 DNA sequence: TGTGCCAGCAGCCAAGAGTCCGGGGCCTCTGGGGCCAACGTCCTGACTTTC. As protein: CASSQESGASGANVLTF.